Presented here are 29 T cell receptor beta chains from one specimen sequenced in a study of T cell changes during pregnancy in multiple sclerosis. Clones were read by immunoSEQ multiplex PCR, and TCRdb kept only the in-frame ones, dropping some. The table shows more than 95,000 clones, with approximately 94% occurring only once. The sample consisted of peripheral blood, taken after pregnancy. These receptors originate from a female donor with multiple sclerosis, enrolled in a pregnancy study.

Only a few counts were recorded for this clone. This chain links TRBV5-4 with TRBJ1-1, with D possibly being TRBD1 (6 bases). CDR1 and CDR2 from the germline V gene are SGHNT and YYREEE (reference sequence). CDR3 size: 15 residues. V lost 4 bases and J 2 bases, leaving 15 bases between the germline ends. CDR3 residues: CASSPPGHPNTEAFF. The CDR3 nucleotides read TGTGCCAGCAGCCCCCCGGGACATCCTAACACTGAAGCTTTCTTT.

The rearrangement links TRBV5-8 to TRBJ2-5; 10 nucleotides align to TRBD2. V gave up 4 bases and J gave up 5 bases; unmatched junction bases: 8. The CDR3 totals 15 residues. The germline V gene encodes CDR1 SGHTS and CDR2 YDEGEE. Written as DNA, the CDR3 is TGTGCCAGCAGCCCGACGGGACTAGCGACCGAGACCCAGTACTTC. It codes for CASSPTGLATETQYF.

The chain uses TRBV4-1 and TRBJ2-1; 10 nucleotides align to TRBD2. The V gene end was trimmed by 4 bases and the J gene end by 9 bases; junction bases not matched to a gene: 6. This CDR3 has 14 amino acids. The germline gives CDR1 MGHRA, CDR2 YSYEKL. The CDR3 sequence is CASSPLAGEGEQFF. In DNA, the CDR3 is TGCGCCAGCAGCCCCCTAGCGGGAGAAGGTGAGCAGTTCTTC.

This chain joins TRBV19 and TRBJ1-1, with D maybe TRBD1 (6 bases). CDR1 and CDR2 from the germline V gene are LNHDA and SQIVND (reference sequence). The V end lost 9 bases, the J end lost 1 base, and 15 bases lay between the germline ends. The CDR3 totals 14 residues. The CDR3 loop reads CASRRRGANTEAFF. CDR3 nucleotide sequence: TGTGCCAGCAGGAGGCGGGGGGCGAACACTGAAGCTTTCTTT.

The count of this clone is one. J is TRBJ1-3 and V is TRBV5-1; maybe TRBD1 (6 bases). In germline, CDR1 is SGHRS, CDR2 YFSETQ. This CDR3 has 14 residues. Trimming stripped 4 bases from V and 9 bases from J, with 17 bases between. The CDR3 DNA reads TGCGCCAGCAGCAGGGGACAATCGGTCGGCACCATATATTTT. It translates to CASSRGQSVGTIYF.

The chain has TRBV30 and TRBJ1-5; D is possibly TRBD1 (5 bases). V lost 0 bases, J lost 6 bases, and 15 bases lay in between. The CDR3 runs to 15 residues. Germline V gives CDR1 GTSNPN, CDR2 SVGIG (reference sequence). In DNA form, the CDR3 reads TGTGCCTGGAGTGTAGGGGATGGGGTGAGTCAGCCCCAGCATTTT. This codes for CAWSVGDGVSQPQHF.

The chain couples TRBV19 to TRBJ2-7, with TRBD1 identical over 11 bases. Germline V gene data show CDR1 as LNHDA and CDR2 as SQIVND (reference sequence). V was pared by 1 base and J by 3 bases, with 2 bases of the junction left unmatched. The CDR3 totals 15 residues. Here the CDR3 DNA reads TGTGCCAGTAGTATAGGGACAGGGGGCGGCTACGAGCAGTACTTC. It is translated as CASSIGTGGGYEQYF. Looking up the rest from reference TRBV19 and TRBJ2-7 gives the full variable domain: DGGITQSPKYLFRKEGQNVTLSCEQNLNHDAMYWYRQDPGQGLRLIYYSQIVNDFQKGDIAEGYSVSREKKESFPLTVTSAQKNPTAFYLCASSIGTGGGYEQYFGPGTRLTVT.

The chain links TRBV27 to TRBJ2-7; D is perhaps TRBD1 (5 bases). Trimming left V 2 bases short and J 3 bases short, with 8 bases between. Germline CDR1 and CDR2: MNHEY and SMNVEV (reference sequence). CDR3 length equals 13 residues. The CDR3 DNA reads as TGTGCCAGCAGTTTACAGGGTTTCTACGAGCAGTACTTC. Residues: CASSLQGFYEQYF.

The chain combines TRBV7-2 with TRBJ1-2; tentatively, D is TRBD1 (6 bases). Looked up from germline, CDR1 is SGHTA and CDR2 is FQGNSA. CDR3 length: 13 residues. Trimming took 6 bases from V and 8 from J, leaving 16 bases between them. The CDR3 nucleotides read TGTGCCAGCAGACCACAGGGCCTCGGCGGCTACACCTTC. This codes for CASRPQGLGGYTF.

The V and J genes are TRBV30 and TRBJ1-5; 7 bases agree with TRBD1. Germline assignment: CDR1 GTSNPN and CDR2 SVGIG (reference sequence). The CDR3 sequence is 15 residues long. Trimming took 3 bases from V and 4 from J; bases not matched to a gene: 9. CDR3: CAWSGRGQGNQPQHF. The CDR3 DNA is TGTGCCTGGAGCGGGAGGGGGCAGGGTAATCAGCCCCAGCATTTT.

This rearrangement joins TRBV7-6 to TRBJ2-7; weak D call: TRBD2 (6 bases). CDR3 length equals 18 residues. Germline V gives CDR1 SGHVS, CDR2 FNYEAQ. V shed 5 bases and J shed 1 base, with 24 bases lying between them. The CDR3 nucleotides read TGTGCCAGCAGCCCGCGGCGGAACGAAGCGGGTCGATCCTACGAGCAGTACTTC. Translation gives CASSPRRNEAGRSYEQYF.

The rearrangement uses TRBV7-8 and TRBJ2-2; D is possibly TRBD1 (6 bases). The V end lost 5 bases, the J end lost 3 bases, and 16 bases lay between the germline ends. CDR3 size: 16 residues. Germline-derived CDR1 and CDR2 are SGHVS and FQNEAQ. The CDR3 nucleotides are TGTGCCAGCAGCGGACACAGGGCTCGGGACACCGGGGAGCTGTTTTTT. It yields the protein CASSGHRARDTGELFF.

Only a few counts were recorded for this clone. This chain uses TRBV27 with TRBJ2-1; 14 nucleotides agree with TRBD2. The CDR3 consists of 15 residues. The trim removed 6 bases at V and 8 bases at J, leaving 6 bases unmatched. Germline V lookup: CDR1 MNHEY, CDR2 SMNVEV (reference sequence). CDR3 DNA sequence: TGTGCCAGCAGGGGGACTAGCGGGAGTATCTATGAGCAGTTCTTC. This gives the protein CASRGTSGSIYEQFF.

The rearrangement uses TRBV7-7 and TRBJ2-7, with D possibly matching TRBD2 (7 bases). Looked up from germline, CDR1 is SSHAT and CDR2 is FNYEAQ (reference sequence). Trimming shortened V by 1 base and J by 2 bases, and 12 bases separated the two germline ends. CDR3 size: 15 residues. CDR3 nucleotides: TGTGCCAGCAGCTTAGGAACAGGGAGGGCCTACGAGCAGTACTTC. Its protein product is CASSLGTGRAYEQYF.

V and J are TRBV5-4 and TRBJ1-1; no definite D call. Between the trimmed V and J ends, which lost 4 bases and 2 bases, there was a span of 12 bases. The CDR3 is 14 amino acids. Germline loops: CDR1 SGHNT, CDR2 YYREEE (reference sequence). CDR3: CASSVGWVNTEAFF. The CDR3 bases are TGTGCCAGCAGCGTCGGGTGGGTTAACACTGAAGCTTTCTTT.

The chain carries TRBV18 and TRBJ2-7, with 13 bases identical to TRBD2. This CDR3 comprises 15 residues. Germline values: CDR1 KGHSH, CDR2 LQKENI. The trim removed 3 bases at V and 9 bases at J, leaving 8 bases unmatched. CDR3 DNA: TGTGCCAGCTCACCTGCTAGGACTAGCGGGAGTTTGCAGTACTTC. It encodes CASSPARTSGSLQYF.

V and J are TRBV5-6 and TRBJ1-2, with 9 bases lining up with TRBD1. J lost 5 bases, V lost 0 bases, and 2 bases had no gene match. Germline V CDR1 and CDR2: SGHDT, YYEEEE. This CDR3 is built from 14 residues. The CDR3 region has the DNA TGTGCCAGCAGCTTGGGACAGGGGGTATATGGCTACACCTTC. Its protein product is CASSLGQGVYGYTF.

The V call is TRBV27, the J call TRBJ2-3, with 8 bases that match TRBD2. Germline V gives CDR1 MNHEY, CDR2 SMNVEV (reference sequence). The CDR3 has 15 residues. V shed 6 bases, J shed 1 base, and the junction held 6 bases outside the gene matches. DNA of the CDR3: TGTGCCAGCAGATTTAGCGGGACTGGCACAGATACGCAGTATTTT. Protein: CASRFSGTGTDTQYF.

The chain employs TRBV7-9 and TRBJ1-2; 9 nucleotides align to TRBD1. V lost 4 bases and J lost 0; bases outside the gene matches: 6. Germline CDR1 and CDR2: SEHNR and FQNEAQ (reference sequence). CDR3 length: 16 amino acids. The CDR3 DNA is TGTGCCAGCAGCTCCCTGTGGACAGGGGCTAACTATGGCTACACCTTC. This encodes CASSSLWTGANYGYTF.

The chain has TRBV5-1 and TRBJ1-2, with a tentative D call TRBD1 (6 bases). This CDR3 contains 15 residues. Trimming took 0 bases from V and 3 from J, leaving 12 bases between them. Germline loops: CDR1 SGHRS, CDR2 YFSETQ. The chain's CDR3 is CASSLETGRDYGYTF. Written as DNA, the CDR3 is TGCGCCAGCAGCTTGGAAACAGGGAGAGACTATGGCTACACCTTC. Variable domain in full (rest from reference TRBV5-1 and TRBJ1-2): KAGVTQTPRYLIKTRGQQVTLSCSPISGHRSVSWYQQTPGQGLQFLFEYFSETQRNKGNFPGRFSGRQFSNSRSEMNVSTLELGDSALYLCASSLETGRDYGYTFGSGTRLTVV.

The rearrangement joins TRBV18 to TRBJ1-1; perhaps TRBD1 as D (6 bases). CDR1 and CDR2 from the germline V gene are KGHSH and LQKENI. Trimming took 1 base from V and 2 from J, leaving 14 bases between them. The CDR3 extends over 16 amino acids. CDR3 coding DNA: TGTGCCAGCTCACCACGAGGAAGGGGGACAAACACTGAAGCTTTCTTT. This translates into CASSPRGRGTNTEAFF.

The CDR3 DNA sequence: TGCGCCAGCAGCCAAGTGGGGGGTCAGACCCAGTACTTC. It specifies CASSQVGGQTQYF. V is TRBV4-1 and J is TRBJ2-5, with a possible D match to TRBD2 (6 bases). V was shortened by 1 base and J by 6 bases, with 9 bases between the two germline ends. Germline loops: CDR1 MGHRA, CDR2 YSYEKL. CDR3 length: 13 residues.

The chain links TRBV6-4 to TRBJ2-3; D ambiguous. In germline, CDR1 is MRHNA, CDR2 SNTAGT. CDR3 size: 13 residues. V lost 3 bases and J 0 bases, leaving 4 bases between the germline ends. The CDR3 loop reads CASSERSTDTQYF. DNA for the CDR3: TGTGCCAGCAGTGAGCGGAGCACAGATACGCAGTATTTT.

The sample holds one count of this clone. The chain combines TRBV25-1 with TRBJ2-7, with D tentatively TRBD2 (5 bases). V lost 5 bases and J 3 bases, leaving 8 bases between the germline ends. CDR1 and CDR2 from the germline V gene are MGHDK and SYGVNS. This CDR3 comprises 12 residues. In nucleotides, the CDR3 is TGTGCCAGCAGTAGGGCGGGCTACGAGCAGTACTTC. It encodes CASSRAGYEQYF.

This rearrangement joins TRBV4-3 to TRBJ2-7; D unresolved. Germline V gene lookup returns CDR1 LGHNA and CDR2 YSLEER. The V gene lost 2 bases and the J gene lost 4 bases, with 12 bases spanning the gap. The CDR3 spans 14 residues. CDR3 DNA sequence: TGCGCCAGCAGCCAAAGCTCACAGAGTTACGAGCAGTACTTC. Its protein product is CASSQSSQSYEQYF.

The chain employs TRBV28 and TRBJ1-6; 8 positions agree with TRBD1. V lost 4 bases and J lost 8; bases outside the gene matches: 7. Germline CDR1 MDHEN, CDR2 SYDVKM. The CDR3 contains 15 residues. CDR3 protein: CASSSETGAHSPLHF. The CDR3 DNA reads as TGTGCCAGCAGTTCGGAGACAGGGGCCCATTCACCCCTCCACTTT.

This clone was observed a single time. The chain combines TRBV27 with TRBJ2-7, with D possibly matching TRBD1 (5 bases). This CDR3 comprises 13 residues. The V end was cut by 4 bases, the J end by 3 bases, with 10 bases between. The germline V gene encodes CDR1 MNHEY and CDR2 SMNVEV (reference sequence). The CDR3 DNA is TGTGCCAGCAGTTCATCCCAGGGCTACGAGCAGTACTTC. This codes for CASSSSQGYEQYF.

This rearrangement joins TRBV4-3 to TRBJ2-7, with D possibly matching TRBD1 (5 bases). CDR3 length: 13 amino acids. Trimming pared 5 bases from V and 3 bases from J, leaving 11 bases between. CDR1 and CDR2 from the germline V gene are LGHNA and YSLEER. The CDR3 nucleotides read TGCGCCAGCAGCTCATTCCAGGGCTACGAGCAGTACTTC. This sequence encodes CASSSFQGYEQYF.

CDR3 sequence reads: CASSQSIPWDKRSYEQYF. The CDR3 nucleotides read TGCGCCAGCAGTCAATCGATTCCGTGGGACAAGAGATCCTACGAGCAGTACTTC. The chain combines TRBV23-1 with TRBJ2-7, with TRBD1 as a possible D gene (6 bases). TRBV23-1 is given ORF status, its function remaining uncertain. V gave up 0 bases and J gave up 1 base, with 19 bases separating them. This CDR3 comprises 18 residues.